The text below deals with one TCR beta chain. Its target is not known. This record belongs to a study of T cell responses to AZD1222 COVID-19 vaccine. Sequencing was performed with immunoSEQ multiplex PCR; in TCRdb, only in-frame clones are kept and a portion is missing. The data contain roughly 120,000 clones, about 87% of them singletons. The V gene's germline CDR1 is MNHEY and CDR2 SMNVEV (reference sequence). The CDR3 is 11 residues long. Trimming cost V 6 bases and J 11 bases; bases outside gene matches: 5. The study's findings and limits: The sample set comprised mostly white British donors with more females, and clonal diversity was possibly underestimated. Among AZD1222 vaccinees, only 5 or 6 were seropositive at baseline. Two doses of AZD1222 preceded a rise in Spike-specific TCR breadth and depth.

J is TRBJ1-1 and V is TRBV27, with 8 bases lining up with TRBD1. Sequences were derived from peripheral blood, sampled on day 0 of AZD1222 vaccination. The origin of this receptor is an adult in good health. CDR3 DNA sequence: TGTGCCAGCAGCAGACAGGGGTTGGCTTTCTTT. This gives the protein CASSRQGLAFF.